This entry lists 13 T cell receptor beta chains sequenced from one sample in a study of spatial heterogeneity in lung cancer. Time point specified: sample taken at primary tumor resection. MiXCR, applied by TCRdb to the 5' RACE reads, yields one record per CDR3 protein. This table holds 1,500 to 2,000 distinct CDR3 sequences, 10% to 15% found once. Sample: normal lung tissue next to the tumor, taken at surgery. Every receptor here comes from a female donor with early-stage non-small cell lung cancer.

This clonotype was picked up one time. This rearrangement joins TRBV7-8 to TRBJ2-2; 12 bases are a match to TRBD2. Germline CDR1 reads SGHVS; CDR2 reads FQNEAQ. The CDR3 is 18 residues long. V lost 5 bases, J lost 6 bases, and 13 bases stayed unmatched. CDR3 residues: CASSALPPSGRAPGELFF. CDR3 sequence (DNA): TGTGCCAGCAGCGCCCTTCCCCCTAGCGGGAGGGCCCCCGGGGAGCTGTTTTTT. The whole variable domain, remainder taken from reference TRBV7-8 and TRBJ2-2, is GAGVSQSPRYKVAKRGQDVALRCDPISGHVSLFWYQQALGQGPEFLTYFQNEAQLDKSGLPSDRFFAERPEGSVSTLKIQRTQQEDSAVYLCASSALPPSGRAPGELFFGEGSRLTVL.

This clonotype is medium-sized. The genes are TRBV5-8 and TRBJ2-7; 8 nucleotides align to TRBD1. The CDR3 covers 12 residues. The germline V gene encodes CDR1 SGHTS and CDR2 YDEGEE. Unmatched junction bases numbered 10, after V lost 4 bases and J lost 13 bases. The CDR3 sequence: CASSAATGENYF. DNA for the CDR3: TGTGCCAGCAGCGCCGCGACAGGGGAAAATTACTTC.

This clonotype was counted many times. The chain couples TRBV15 to TRBJ2-1, with 14 bases fitting TRBD2. The V gene end was trimmed by 4 bases and the J gene end by 0 bases; junction bases not matched to a gene: 2. The CDR3 is 17 amino acids. Germline V gives CDR1 LNHNV, CDR2 YYDKDF (reference sequence). CDR3 sequence (DNA): TGTGCCACCAGCAAAGGACTAGCGGGGGGCTCCTACAATGAGCAGTTCTTC. Its translation: CATSKGLAGGSYNEQFF.

This clonotype is labeled medium-sized (0.01 to 0.1%). This chain links TRBV10-3 with TRBJ2-1; 13 bases agree with TRBD2. Germline V gene lookup returns CDR1 ENHRY and CDR2 SYGVKD. V lost 8 bases, J lost 8 bases, and 9 bases stayed unmatched. The CDR3 is 15 amino acids. DNA for the CDR3: TGTGCCATCGGCGACCCGGGACTAGCGGGATATGAGCAGTTCTTC. Translating it yields CAIGDPGLAGYEQFF.

This clonotype was recorded at least ten times. The chain has TRBV6-2 or TRBV6-3 and TRBJ2-2, with 8 bases aligning to TRBD1. The junction had 9 bases not matched to a gene; V was cut back by 8 bases and J by 4 bases. Germline CDR1 MNHEY, CDR2 SVGEGT. CDR3 length: 15 residues. CDR3 coding DNA: TGTGCCAGCGGCTCCGGGACAGGACGCACCGGGGAGCTGTTTTTT. It encodes CASGSGTGRTGELFF.

This clonotype ranks as medium-sized. This chain uses TRBV28 with TRBJ2-3, with D possibly matching TRBD2 (6 bases). There are 17 residues in the CDR3. V was cut by 5 bases and J by 2 bases, with 20 bases left in between. Germline lookup yields CDR1 MDHEN and CDR2 SYDVKM. The CDR3 sequence: CASSPPRSGGITDTQYF. CDR3 nucleotides: TGTGCCAGCAGTCCCCCTAGGTCGGGCGGGATCACAGATACGCAGTATTTT.

In its sample, this clonotype ranks as medium-sized. The CDR3 protein is CASSPRGLSYEQYF. CDR3 bases: TGTGCCAGCTCACCGAGGGGCTTATCCTACGAGCAGTACTTC. The rearrangement links TRBV18 to TRBJ2-7; possibly TRBD1 or TRBD2 for D (5 bases each). Trimming left V 3 bases short and J 1 base short, with 10 bases between. This CDR3 has 14 residues. Germline V gene data show CDR1 as KGHSH and CDR2 as LQKENI.

This clonotype is judged medium-sized. The chain has TRBV6-2 or TRBV6-3 and TRBJ2-7; 16 positions agree with TRBD2. Trimming cost V 6 bases and J 4 bases; bases outside gene matches: 9. Germline CDR1 reads MNHEY; CDR2 reads SVGEGT. CDR3 size: 17 residues. This chain's CDR3 is CASSPPGLAGGPYEQYV. The CDR3, as DNA: TGTGCCAGCAGCCCCCCGGGACTAGCGGGAGGGCCGTACGAGCAGTACGTC.

In this sample, this clonotype is medium-sized. This chain uses TRBV7-9 with TRBJ1-2; D gene uncertain. V was clipped by 2 bases and J by 0 bases, with 7 bases between them. The length of the CDR3 is 14 residues. Germline V gene sequence: CDR1 SEHNR, CDR2 FQNEAQ (reference sequence). As DNA, the CDR3 is TGTGCCAGCAGCTTACTCGCAGCTAACTATGGCTACACCTTC. Amino acids: CASSLLAANYGYTF.

By sample share, this clonotype is medium-sized. This rearrangement joins TRBV11-2 to TRBJ2-2; D uncertain. CDR1 and CDR2 from the germline V gene are SGHAT and FQNNGV. The CDR3 totals 14 residues. V shed 1 base and J shed 1 base, with 4 bases lying between them. CDR3 protein: CASSLGLNTGELFF. Here the CDR3 DNA reads TGTGCCAGCAGCTTAGGACTGAACACCGGGGAGCTGTTTTTT.

This clonotype is categorized as medium-sized. The rearrangement joins TRBV28 to TRBJ2-7; D not certain. V dropped 4 bases and J dropped 3 bases, with 22 bases sitting between them. Looked up from germline, CDR1 is MDHEN and CDR2 is SYDVKM. CDR3 length equals 17 residues. CDR3 protein: CASSSSRHSGLGYEQYF. The CDR3 region has the DNA TGTGCCAGCAGTTCCTCTCGTCATTCCGGCCTGGGCTACGAGCAGTACTTC.

By share, this clonotype counts as medium-sized (0.01 to 0.1%). The rearrangement links TRBV7-9 to TRBJ1-6; D call uncertain. V dropped 2 bases and J dropped 7 bases, with 9 bases sitting between them. Germline-derived CDR1 and CDR2 are SEHNR and FQNEAQ (reference sequence). CDR3 length equals 14 residues. The CDR3 nucleotides read TGTGCCAGCAGCTTAAGTCCGCGGAATTCACCCCTCCACTTT. Its translation is CASSLSPRNSPLHF.

This clonotype was detected ten times or more. The J gene is TRBJ1-2, the V gene TRBV12-3 or TRBV12-4, with 7 bases fitting TRBD1. This CDR3 contains 14 residues. V lost 6 bases, J lost 7 bases, and 11 bases stayed unmatched. The chain's CDR3 is CASSSTHSGGGYTF. The DNA for the CDR3 is TGTGCCAGCAGCTCTACCCATTCAGGGGGTGGCTACACCTTC.